This T cell receptor beta chain is from a study of blood T cell repertoires in COVID-19. Measured with immunoSEQ multiplex PCR; TCRdb has only the in-frame clones, and not every one. The sample holds around 450,000 clones, around 91% seen once. Individuals aged roughly 18 to 95 years were recruited from roughly 22 US areas. This CDR3 is 14 amino acids long. Germline lookup yields CDR1 LNHDA and CDR2 SQIVND (reference sequence). Trimming at V came to 6 bases and at J to 5 bases, leaving 4 bases not matched to a gene. The rearrangement links TRBV19 to TRBJ1-5; the match to TRBD1 covers 10 bases. The receptor was derived from a man aged 18 to 29 who had recovered from COVID-19. The specimen sequenced was PBMCs or T cells enriched from blood (not recorded which). The CDR3 DNA sequence: TGTGCCAGTAGCGCCGGGACAGGGGATCAGCCCCAGCATTTT. As protein: CASSAGTGDQPQHF.